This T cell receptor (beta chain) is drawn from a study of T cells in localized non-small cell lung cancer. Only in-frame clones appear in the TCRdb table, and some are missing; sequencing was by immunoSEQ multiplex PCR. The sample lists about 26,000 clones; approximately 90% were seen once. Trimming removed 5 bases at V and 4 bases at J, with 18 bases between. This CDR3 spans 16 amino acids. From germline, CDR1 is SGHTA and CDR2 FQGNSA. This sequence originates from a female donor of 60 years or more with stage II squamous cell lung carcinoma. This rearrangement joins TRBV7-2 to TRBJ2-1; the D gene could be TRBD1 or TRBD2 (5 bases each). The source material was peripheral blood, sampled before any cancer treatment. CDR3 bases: TGTGCCAGCAGCCTTACCGAGGGGAAAGGGTACAATGAGCAGTTCTTC. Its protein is CASSLTEGKGYNEQFF.